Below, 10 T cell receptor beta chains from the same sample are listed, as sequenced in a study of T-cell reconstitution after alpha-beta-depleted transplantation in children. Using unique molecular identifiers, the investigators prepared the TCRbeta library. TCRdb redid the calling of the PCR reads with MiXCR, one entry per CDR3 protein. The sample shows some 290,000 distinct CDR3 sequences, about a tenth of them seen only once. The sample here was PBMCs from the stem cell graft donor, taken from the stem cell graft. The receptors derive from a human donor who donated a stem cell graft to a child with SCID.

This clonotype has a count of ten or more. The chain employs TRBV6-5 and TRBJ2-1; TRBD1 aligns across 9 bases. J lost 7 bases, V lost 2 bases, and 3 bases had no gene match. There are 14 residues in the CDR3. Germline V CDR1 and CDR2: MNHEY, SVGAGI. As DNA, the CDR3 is TGTGCCAGCAGTTACGGGACAGGGCGAAATGAGCAGTTCTTC. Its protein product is CASSYGTGRNEQFF.

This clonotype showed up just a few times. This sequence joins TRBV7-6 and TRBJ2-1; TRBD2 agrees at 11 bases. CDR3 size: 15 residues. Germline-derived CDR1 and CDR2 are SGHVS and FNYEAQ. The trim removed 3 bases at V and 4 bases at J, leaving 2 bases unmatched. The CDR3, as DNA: TGTGCCAGCAGCTTTAGCGGGGGGGGATACAATGAGCAGTTCTTC. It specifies CASSFSGGGYNEQFF.

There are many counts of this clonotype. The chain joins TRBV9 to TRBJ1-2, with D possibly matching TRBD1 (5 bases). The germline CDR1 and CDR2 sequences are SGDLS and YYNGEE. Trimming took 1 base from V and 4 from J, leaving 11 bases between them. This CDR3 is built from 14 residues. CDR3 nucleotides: TGTGCCAGCAGCGTATCATCCGGGGGCTATGGCTACACCTTC. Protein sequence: CASSVSSGGYGYTF.

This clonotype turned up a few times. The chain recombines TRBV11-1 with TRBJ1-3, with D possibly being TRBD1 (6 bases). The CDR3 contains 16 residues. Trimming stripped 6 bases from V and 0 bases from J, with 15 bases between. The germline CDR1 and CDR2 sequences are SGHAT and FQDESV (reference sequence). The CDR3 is CASRKIMGASGNTIYF. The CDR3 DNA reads TGTGCCAGCAGGAAAATAATGGGGGCCTCTGGAAACACCATATATTTT.

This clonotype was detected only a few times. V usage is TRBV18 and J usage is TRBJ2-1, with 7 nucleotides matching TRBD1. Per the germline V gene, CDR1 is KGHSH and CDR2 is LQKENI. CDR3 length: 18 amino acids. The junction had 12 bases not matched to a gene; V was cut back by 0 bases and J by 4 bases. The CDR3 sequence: CASSPPKGAPKTYNEQFF. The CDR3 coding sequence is TGTGCCAGCTCACCACCCAAGGGGGCTCCGAAAACATACAATGAGCAGTTCTTC. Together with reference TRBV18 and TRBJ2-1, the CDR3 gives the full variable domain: NAGVMQNPRHLVRRRGQEARLRCSPMKGHSHVYWYRQLPEEGLKFMVYLQKENIIDESGMPKERFSAEFPKEGPSILRIQQVVRGDSAAYFCASSPPKGAPKTYNEQFFGPGTRLTVL.

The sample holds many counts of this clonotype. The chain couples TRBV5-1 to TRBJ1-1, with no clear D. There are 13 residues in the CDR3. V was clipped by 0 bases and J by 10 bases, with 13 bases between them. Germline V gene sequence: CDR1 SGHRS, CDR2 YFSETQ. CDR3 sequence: CASSLGSGKGAFF. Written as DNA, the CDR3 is TGCGCCAGCAGCTTGGGGAGTGGGAAAGGAGCTTTCTTT.

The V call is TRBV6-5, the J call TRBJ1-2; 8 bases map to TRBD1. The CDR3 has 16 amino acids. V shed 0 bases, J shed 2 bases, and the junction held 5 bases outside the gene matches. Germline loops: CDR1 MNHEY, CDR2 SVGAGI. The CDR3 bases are TGTGCCAGCAGTTACTCAATTACAGGGGGAAACTATGGCTACACCTTC. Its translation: CASSYSITGGNYGYTF.

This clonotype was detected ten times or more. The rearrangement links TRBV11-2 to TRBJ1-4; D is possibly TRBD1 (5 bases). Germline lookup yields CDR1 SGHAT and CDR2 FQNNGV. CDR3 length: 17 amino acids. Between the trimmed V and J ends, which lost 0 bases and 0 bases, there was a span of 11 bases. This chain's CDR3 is CASSLDGGTATNEKLFF. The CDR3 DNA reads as TGTGCCAGCAGCTTAGATGGGGGGACGGCAACTAATGAAAAACTGTTTTTT.

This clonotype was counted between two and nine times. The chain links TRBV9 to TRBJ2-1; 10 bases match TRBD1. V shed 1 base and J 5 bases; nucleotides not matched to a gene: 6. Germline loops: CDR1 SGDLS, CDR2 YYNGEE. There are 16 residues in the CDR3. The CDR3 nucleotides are TGTGCCAGCAGCGTATTAGGGGACAGGGGCAACAATGAGCAGTTCTTC. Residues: CASSVLGDRGNNEQFF.

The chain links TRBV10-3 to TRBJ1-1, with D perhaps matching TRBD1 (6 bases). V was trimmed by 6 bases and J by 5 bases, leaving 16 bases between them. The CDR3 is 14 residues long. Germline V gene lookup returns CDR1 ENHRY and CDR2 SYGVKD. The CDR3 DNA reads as TGTGCCATCAGCGCGGGGGGCCATTGGACTGAAGCTTTCTTT. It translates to CAISAGGHWTEAFF.